This passage covers 8 T cell receptor beta chains from one sample sequenced in a study of blood T cell repertoires in COVID-19. TCRdb's table, derived via immunoSEQ multiplex PCR, lists solely in-frame clones and lacks some. The sample carries more than 150,000 clones, less than 90% recorded once. Sequencing was done on a sample of peripheral blood. Source of these receptors: a man aged 70 or older with active or convalescent COVID-19.

This clone was detected a few times. CDR3 loop: CATSRVAGGRASYNEQFF. In DNA form, the CDR3 reads TGTGCCACCAGCAGAGTAGCGGGAGGGCGGGCTTCGTACAATGAGCAGTTCTTC. V and J are TRBV15 and TRBJ2-1; 11 bases match TRBD2. There are 18 residues in the CDR3. The trim removed 1 base at V and 4 bases at J, leaving 9 bases unmatched. The germline gives CDR1 LNHNV, CDR2 YYDKDF (reference sequence).

The rearrangement links TRBV6-6 to TRBJ1-1, with D possibly TRBD1 on 6 matching bases. The germline CDR1 and CDR2 sequences are MNHNY and SVGAGI (reference sequence). The V and J ends lost 5 bases and 3 bases respectively, with 25 bases between them. The CDR3 is 18 residues long. CDR3 loop: CASSQLVTGLGGDTEAFF. The CDR3 DNA is TGTGCCAGCAGTCAACTCGTGACAGGTTTGGGGGGGGACACTGAAGCTTTCTTT.

The sample holds a few counts of this clone. The chain joins TRBV7-2 to TRBJ1-3; TRBD1 is a possible D gene (5 bases). Germline CDR1 reads SGHTA; CDR2 reads FQGNSA. Trimming pared 5 bases from V and 2 bases from J, leaving 10 bases between. This CDR3 contains 14 residues. The CDR3 bases are TGTGCCAGCAGCCCCAGGACAACTGGAAACACCATATATTTT. This sequence encodes CASSPRTTGNTIYF. The full variable domain, with the rest looked up from reference TRBV7-2 and TRBJ1-3, is GAGVSQSPSNKVTEKGKDVELRCDPISGHTALYWYRQSLGQGLEFLIYFQGNSAPDKSGLPSDRFSAERTGGSVSTLTIQRTQQEDSAVYLCASSPRTTGNTIYFGEGSWLTVV.

The J gene is TRBJ1-2, the V gene TRBV19; 8 bases are shared with TRBD1. CDR1 is LNHDA and CDR2 is SQIVND in the germline V gene (reference sequence). Trimming took 2 bases from V and 8 from J; bases not matched to a gene: 7. The CDR3 runs to 14 residues. CDR3 nucleotide sequence: TGTGCCAGTAGTATACCCCAGGGGGCGCGGGGCTACACCTTC. It codes for CASSIPQGARGYTF.

This rearrangement joins TRBV11-2 to TRBJ1-1, with unresolved D. The CDR3 sequence is 13 residues long. Germline V gene lookup returns CDR1 SGHAT and CDR2 FQNNGV. V was cut by 5 bases and J by 7 bases, with 14 bases left in between. In DNA, the CDR3 is TGTGCCAGCAGCCCTCCCTCGAGCCTTGAAGCTTTCTTT. Residues: CASSPPSSLEAFF.

V and J are TRBV6-5 and TRBJ2-2; a weak D match, TRBD2 (6 bases). Germline CDR1 and CDR2: MNHEY and SVGAGI. This CDR3 comprises 15 residues. V was cut by 5 bases and J by 4 bases, with 14 bases left in between. CDR3 residues: CASSTHGGSTGELFF. In nucleotides, the CDR3 is TGTGCCAGCAGTACCCATGGAGGGTCCACCGGGGAGCTGTTTTTT.

This chain links TRBV18 with TRBJ2-3, with D hard to call. Germline V gene sequence: CDR1 KGHSH, CDR2 LQKENI. Trimming shortened V by 3 bases and J by 0 bases, and 4 bases separated the two germline ends. This CDR3 spans 13 amino acids. The CDR3 is CASSPASTDTQYF. CDR3 DNA: TGTGCCAGCTCACCGGCAAGCACAGATACGCAGTATTTT.

CDR3 bases: TGCAGCGTCTCCTGGTGGGTCGGGGGCTACACCTTC. This translates into CSVSWWVGGYTF. J is TRBJ1-2 and V is TRBV29-1; no reliable D call. Germline lookup yields CDR1 SQVTM and CDR2 ANQGSEA. The CDR3 consists of 12 residues. Trimming removed 6 bases at V and 8 bases at J, with 16 bases between.